The rows below give T cell receptor beta chains drawn from one sample of a study of human T cells and chemical hapten exposure. TCRdb fed the RACE reads into MiXCR, producing one record per CDR3 protein. In the table there are 350,000 or so distinct CDR3 sequences, roughly 6.9% of which are singletons. Sample: whole blood, taken in connection with sensitization to the hapten diphenylcyclopropenone (DPC). Source of these receptors: a young woman with alopecia areata. Some clones in this sample may be carry-over from other donors' samples. CDR3s include the opening cysteine and the closing phenylalanine or tryptophan. A D gene is named only where the DNA matches it firmly. Only part of the rows carry a size: once, few, many, or a class if the clone is expanded.

j_call	v_call	d_call	clone_size	cdr3_aa	cdr3_nt
TRBJ1-1	TRBV11-2	.	.	CASSSPTEAFF	TGTGCCAGCTCCAGTCCCACTGAAGCTTTCTTT
TRBJ2-1	TRBV11-3	.	many	CASSLDLRYEQFF	TGTGCCAGCAGCTTAGATCTTAGGTACGAGCAGTTCTTC
TRBJ2-1	TRBV28	.	many	CASRGLGGSYNEQFF	TGTGCCAGCAGGGGTTTAGGGGGGTCCTACAATGAGCAGTTCTTC
TRBJ2-3	TRBV7-2	TRBD2	few	CASSLAGLAGVFTDTQYF	TGTGCCAGCAGCTTAGCGGGACTAGCGGGGGTCTTCACAGATACGCAGTATTTT
TRBJ1-1	TRBV7-2	TRBD1	.	CASSLRDRARNTEAFF	TGTGCCAGCAGCTTGAGGGACAGGGCAAGGAACACTGAAGCTTTCTTT
TRBJ2-3	TRBV20-1	TRBD2	few	CSARTSGGPTDTQYF	TGCAGTGCTAGGACTAGCGGGGGCCCCACGGATACGCAGTATTTT
TRBJ1-1	TRBV12-3/TRBV12-4	.	.	CASSYRVPEAFF	TGTGCCAGCAGTTACAGGGTCCCTGAAGCTTTCTTT
TRBJ2-7	TRBV3-1	.	.	CASSQEFPVQYF	TGTGCCAGCAGCCAAGAGTTTCCCGTGCAGTACTTC
TRBJ2-7	TRBV6-2/TRBV6-3	.	few	CASTRGPTYEQYF	TGTGCCAGCACCCGGGGCCCGACCTACGAGCAGTACTTC
TRBJ1-2	TRBV4-1	.	many	CASSPGPGIGYGYTF	TGCGCCAGCAGCCCGGGACCGGGGATAGGCTATGGCTACACCTTC
TRBJ1-1	TRBV20-1	.	.	CSASGAVVRNTEAFF	TGCAGTGCTAGCGGGGCAGTTGTTAGGAACACTGAAGCTTTCTTT